This TCR beta chain was profiled in a study of T cells after somatic rescue of genetic block. Profiled with immunoSEQ multiplex PCR; TCRdb holds only in-frame clones, not every one. The repertoire has some 67,000 clones, about 92% of them found once; the top ten carry 3%. This CDR3 has 14 amino acids. Germline lookup yields CDR1 SGHVS and CDR2 FNYEAQ. J gave up 1 base and V 5 bases, and 3 bases lay outside the gene matches. This sequence originates from a man between 35 and 55 years old. Sequenced: peripheral blood mononuclear cells (PBMCs). The V gene is TRBV7-6, the J gene TRBJ1-1; 8 bases align to TRBD1. The chain's CDR3 is CASSRTGPNTEAFF. For the CDR3, the DNA is TGTGCCAGCAGCCGGACAGGGCCGAACACTGAAGCTTTCTTT. The variable domain in full, with the rest retrieved from reference TRBV7-6 and TRBJ1-1, is GAGVSQSPRYKVTKRGQDVALRCDPISGHVSLYWYRQALGQGPEFLTYFNYEAQQDKSGLPNDRFSAERPEGSISTLTIQRTEQRDSAMYRCASSRTGPNTEAFFGQGTRLTVV.